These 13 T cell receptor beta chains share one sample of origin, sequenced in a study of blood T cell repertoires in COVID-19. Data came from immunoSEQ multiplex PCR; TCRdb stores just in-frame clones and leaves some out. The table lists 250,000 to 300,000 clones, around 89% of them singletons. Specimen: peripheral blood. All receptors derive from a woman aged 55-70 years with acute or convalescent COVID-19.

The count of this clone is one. This CDR3 is CASSQELAGGSLGNEQFF. The CDR3 DNA reads as TGTGCCAGCAGCCAGGAACTAGCGGGAGGATCCCTTGGGAATGAGCAGTTCTTC. The gene calls are TRBV4-2 and TRBJ2-1; 12 nucleotides agree with TRBD2. Germline-derived CDR1 and CDR2 are LGHNA and YNFKEQ. This CDR3 region has 18 residues. The V gene end was trimmed by 3 bases and the J gene end by 7 bases; junction bases not matched to a gene: 13.

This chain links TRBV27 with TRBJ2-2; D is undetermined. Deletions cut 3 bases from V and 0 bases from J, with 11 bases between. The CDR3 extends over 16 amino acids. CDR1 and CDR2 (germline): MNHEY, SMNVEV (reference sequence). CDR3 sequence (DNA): TGTGCCAGCAGTTTGGTCGCACGAGCGAACACCGGGGAGCTGTTTTTT. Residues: CASSLVARANTGELFF.

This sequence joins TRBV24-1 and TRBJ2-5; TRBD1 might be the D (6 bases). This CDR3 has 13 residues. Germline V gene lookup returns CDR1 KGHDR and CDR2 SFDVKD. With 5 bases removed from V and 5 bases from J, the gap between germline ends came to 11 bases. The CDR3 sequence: CATSVGGGETQYF. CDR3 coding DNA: TGTGCCACCAGTGTAGGGGGTGGTGAGACCCAGTACTTC.

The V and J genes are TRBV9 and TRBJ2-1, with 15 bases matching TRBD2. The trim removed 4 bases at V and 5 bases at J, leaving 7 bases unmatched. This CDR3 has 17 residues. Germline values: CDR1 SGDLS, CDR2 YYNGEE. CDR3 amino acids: CASSPGLAGGYHNEQFF. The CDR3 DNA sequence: TGTGCCAGCAGCCCGGGACTAGCGGGAGGTTACCACAATGAGCAGTTCTTC.

CDR3 sequence (DNA): TGTGCCAGCTCCGACCAGGGCAATCAGCCCCAGCATTTT. Translated: CASSDQGNQPQHF. The genes are TRBV18 and TRBJ1-5; unclear D gene. CDR3 size: 13 residues. The ends were cut back, 6 bases at V and 2 bases at J, with 8 bases in the middle. CDR1 is KGHSH and CDR2 is LQKENI in the germline V gene.

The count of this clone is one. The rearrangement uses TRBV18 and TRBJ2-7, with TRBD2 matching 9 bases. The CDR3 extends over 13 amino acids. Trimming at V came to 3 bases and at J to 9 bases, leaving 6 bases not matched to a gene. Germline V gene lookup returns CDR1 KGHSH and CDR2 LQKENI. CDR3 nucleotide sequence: TGTGCCAGCTCACCCGGGACTAGCCGGCGGCAGTACTTC. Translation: CASSPGTSRRQYF. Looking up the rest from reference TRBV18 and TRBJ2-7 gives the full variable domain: NAGVMQNPRHLVRRRGQEARLRCSPMKGHSHVYWYRQLPEEGLKFMVYLQKENIIDESGMPKERFSAEFPKEGPSILRIQQVVRGDSAAYFCASSPGTSRRQYFGPGTRLTVT.

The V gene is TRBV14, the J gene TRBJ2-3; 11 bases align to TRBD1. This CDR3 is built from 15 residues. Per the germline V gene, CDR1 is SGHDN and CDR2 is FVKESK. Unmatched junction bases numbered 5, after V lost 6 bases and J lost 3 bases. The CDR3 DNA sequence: TGTGCCAGCAGACGGACAGGGGGCTGGACAGATACGCAGTATTTT. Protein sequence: CASRRTGGWTDTQYF.

The chain's CDR3 is CASSSRGNTEAFF. The CDR3 coding sequence is TGTGCCAGCAGCTCCCGGGGAAACACTGAAGCTTTCTTT. The chain employs TRBV7-2 and TRBJ1-1; D remains ambiguous. There are 13 residues in the CDR3. The ends were cut back, 4 bases at V and 2 bases at J, with 8 bases in the middle. In germline, CDR1 is SGHTA, CDR2 FQGNSA.

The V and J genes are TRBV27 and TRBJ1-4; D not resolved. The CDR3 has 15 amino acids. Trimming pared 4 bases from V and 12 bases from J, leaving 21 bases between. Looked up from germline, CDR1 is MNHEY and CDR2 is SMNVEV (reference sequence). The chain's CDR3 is CASSWSRGKGGELFF. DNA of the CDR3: TGTGCCAGCAGTTGGTCCAGAGGCAAGGGCGGGGAACTGTTTTTT.

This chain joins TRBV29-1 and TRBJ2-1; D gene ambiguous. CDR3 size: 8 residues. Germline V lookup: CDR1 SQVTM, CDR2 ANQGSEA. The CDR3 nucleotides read TGCAGTAATAATGAGCAGTTCTTC. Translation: CSNNEQFF.

For the CDR3, the DNA is TGCGCCAGCAGCCAAGAGTTCCGGGACAGGGGGGAGACCCAGTACTTC. Translation: CASSQEFRDRGETQYF. The chain recombines TRBV4-3 with TRBJ2-5, with 11 positions matching TRBD1. The germline V gene has CDR1 LGHNA and CDR2 YSLEER. The CDR3 has 16 residues. V lost 0 bases to trimming and J lost 5 bases; unmatched junction nucleotides: 5.

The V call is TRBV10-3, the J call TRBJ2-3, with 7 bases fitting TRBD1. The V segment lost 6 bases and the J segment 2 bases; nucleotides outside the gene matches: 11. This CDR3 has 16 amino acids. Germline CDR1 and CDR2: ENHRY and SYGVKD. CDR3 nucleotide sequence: TGTGCCATCAGATTAGACAGGGCGGCCATCACAGATACGCAGTATTTT. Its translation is CAIRLDRAAITDTQYF.

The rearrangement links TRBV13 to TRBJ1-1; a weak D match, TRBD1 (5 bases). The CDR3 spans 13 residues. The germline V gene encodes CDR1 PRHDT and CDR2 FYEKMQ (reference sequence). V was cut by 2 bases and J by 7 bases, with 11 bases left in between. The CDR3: CASSLRGFGEAFF. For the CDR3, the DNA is TGTGCCAGCAGCTTACGGGGGTTCGGTGAAGCTTTCTTT.